This is a list of T cell receptor beta chains from one sample in a study of shared clonotypes between healthy human individuals. Repertoires were generated with immunoSEQ multiplex PCR, while TCRdb's copy carries only in-frame clones and drops some. The sample includes about 800,000 clones, 90% to 97% seen only once; the top ten take around 0.25%. Material for sequencing was naive CD8+ T cells sorted from blood. These receptors were obtained from a man younger than 40 in good health. Each CDR3 is given with its conserved first and last residue. D genes are given only for firm matches. The listing skips clone size in some rows; elsewhere it reads once, few, many or a size class.

cdr3_length j_call clone_size d_call v_call cdr3_nt cdr3_aa
18 TRBJ2-1 - - TRBV7-8 TGTGCCAGCAGCGACCCCCCGCATAGGGGGAGAACATACAATGAGCAGTTCTTC CASSDPPHRGRTYNEQFF
15 TRBJ2-7 - - TRBV4-3 TGCGCCAGCAGCAGGTCCCTGGAGAGCTCCTACGAGCAGTACTTC CASSRSLESSYEQYF
12 TRBJ2-7 - - TRBV25-1 TGTGCCAGCAGTGCTTTGGAGCACGAGCAGTACTTC CASSALEHEQYF
12 TRBJ2-1 once - TRBV7-9 TGTGCCAGCAGCTTAATGAGGAATGAGCAGTTCTTC CASSLMRNEQFF
12 TRBJ2-3 - - TRBV7-9 TGTGCCAGCAGCTTAGACACCAATACGCAGTATTTT CASSLDTNTQYF
17 TRBJ1-5 - TRBD1 TRBV7-9 TGTGCCAGCAGCCCCGGTTTCCAGGGACAGGGGAATCAGCCCCAGCATTTT CASSPGFQGQGNQPQHF
16 TRBJ2-4 - - TRBV5-1 TGCGCCAGCAGCGGGGCCTCGGGACTTGCCAAAAACATTCAGTACTTC CASSGASGLAKNIQYF
16 TRBJ2-7 - - TRBV11-2 TGTGCCAGCAGCTTAGATCGGAGGGCAGGGAATTACGAGCAGTACTTC CASSLDRRAGNYEQYF
14 TRBJ2-7 - - TRBV19 TGTGCCAGTAGTATACAGCGCGCCAACTACGAGCAGTACTTC CASSIQRANYEQYF
14 TRBJ2-5 - - TRBV11-2 TGTGCCAGCAGCCAGAGGTCCATTGAAGAGACCCAGTACTTC CASSQRSIEETQYF
15 TRBJ2-7 - TRBD2 TRBV9 TGTGCCAGCAGCGCTAGCGGGTTACTCTCCTACGAGCAGTACTTC CASSASGLLSYEQYF
16 TRBJ2-5 - TRBD1 TRBV9 TGTGCCAGCAGCGTAGTTGGACAGGGGGGTAGAGAGACCCAGTACTTC CASSVVGQGGRETQYF
15 TRBJ2-2 - TRBD2 TRBV6-5 TGTGCCAGCATGGCTAGCGGGAGTAACACCGGGGAGCTGTTTTTT CASMASGSNTGELFF
15 TRBJ2-3 - - TRBV28 TGTGCCAGCAGGCCGACGGGACTCCTTTTGAATACGCAGTATTTT CASRPTGLLLNTQYF
12 TRBJ2-5 - - TRBV13 TGTGCCAGCAGCTCGGAAGGAGAGACCCAGTACTTC CASSSEGETQYF
14 TRBJ1-1 once - TRBV5-1 TGCGCCAGCAGCTTATTGGACGCCGGCACTGAAGCTTTCTTT CASSLLDAGTEAFF
13 TRBJ1-1 - - TRBV6-1 TGTGCCAGCAGTGAGGGAGTGAGCACTGAAGCTTTCTTT CASSEGVSTEAFF
14 TRBJ1-1 - - TRBV10-2 TGCGCCAGCAGTGAGCGTGCCGGGAACACTGAAGCTTTCTTT CASSERAGNTEAFF
14 TRBJ2-7 - - TRBV19 TGTGCCAGTAGTACAACCGGGACTGGCTACGAGCAGTACTTC CASSTTGTGYEQYF
11 TRBJ2-7 - - TRBV20-1 TGCAGTGCCAGAGAAATCTACGAGCAGTACTTC CSAREIYEQYF
14 TRBJ2-5 - TRBD1 TRBV6-1 TGTGCCAGCGGGACCGGGACAGGCCAAGAGACCCAGTACTTC CASGTGTGQETQYF
12 TRBJ2-7 once - TRBV18 TGTGCCAGCTCTCATCCCGGAGGCGAGCAGTACTTC CASSHPGGEQYF
13 TRBJ2-7 - TRBD1 TRBV15 TGTGCCACCAAGGCCGGGACAGGAGGCGAGCAGTACTTC CATKAGTGGEQYF
15 TRBJ1-5 once - TRBV28 TGTGCCAGCAGTTTTCCAGGGACTAGCAATCAGCCCCAGCATTTT CASSFPGTSNQPQHF
16 TRBJ2-7 - TRBD1 TRBV11-2 TGTGCCAGCAGCTATCAACAGGGGCCCCCTGCCTACGAGCAGTACTTC CASSYQQGPPAYEQYF
16 TRBJ2-1 - TRBD2 TRBV29-1 TGCAGCGTTGAAGGTTTTGCGGGAGGGCCCTACAATGAGCAGTTCTTC CSVEGFAGGPYNEQFF
13 TRBJ2-5 - - TRBV29-1 TGCAGCGTTTCCCCCCGGGTAGAAGAGACCCAGTACTTC CSVSPRVEETQYF
14 TRBJ2-7 - - TRBV9 TGTGCCAGCAGCGTATTAGACGGGGCCTACGAGCAGTACTTC CASSVLDGAYEQYF
12 TRBJ1-2 - TRBD1 TRBV7-9 TGTGCCAGCAGTACAGGGGGATTAGGCTACACCTTC CASSTGGLGYTF
14 TRBJ2-3 - TRBD2 TRBV9 TGTGCCAGCACCCCGGGACTAGCAAAAGATACGCAGTATTTT CASTPGLAKDTQYF
18 TRBJ2-1 - TRBD2 TRBV14 TGTGCCAGCAGCCAAGAAGGTCCCCTAGCGGGAGCTTTCAGTGAGCAGTTCTTC CASSQEGPLAGAFSEQFF
16 TRBJ2-7 - - TRBV6-4 TGTGCCAGCAGTGACTCGGACGGGGGCGTCTCCTACGAGCAGTACTTC CASSDSDGGVSYEQYF
16 TRBJ2-1 - TRBD2 TRBV11-2 TGTGCCAGCAGCCGAGGGACTAGCGGGTACTACAATGAGCAGTTCTTC CASSRGTSGYYNEQFF
14 TRBJ2-5 - - TRBV9 TGTGCCAGCAGCCCCTCCGGGTTCCAAGAGACCCAGTACTTC CASSPSGFQETQYF
15 TRBJ2-5 - - TRBV7-2 TGTGCCAGCAGCTTAGTGGGTTCAGACGAAGAGACCCAGTACTTC CASSLVGSDEETQYF
14 TRBJ2-1 - TRBD1 TRBV4-1 TGCGCCAGCAGCCTCAGGACAGGGGGGAATGAGCAGTTCTTC CASSLRTGGNEQFF
12 TRBJ2-7 - - TRBV27 TGTGCCAGCAGTTCGAGGTTACCCGAGCAGTACTTC CASSSRLPEQYF
14 TRBJ2-7 - TRBD2 TRBV9 TGTGCCAGCAGCGGGAGCGGGAGGCCCGATGAGCAGTACTTC CASSGSGRPDEQYF
15 TRBJ1-1 once - TRBV10-3 TGTGCCATCAGTGGGAGGGAAAAAGTGAACACTGAAGCTTTCTTT CAISGREKVNTEAFF
14 TRBJ2-1 - - TRBV7-9 TGTGCCAGCCGGATGGCCAGCTCCTACAATGAGCAGTTCTTC CASRMASSYNEQFF
15 TRBJ2-3 - TRBD2 TRBV10-2 TGCGCCAGCAGTGAAGGTAGCGGGAACACAGATACGCAGTATTTT CASSEGSGNTDTQYF
16 TRBJ1-4 - TRBD1 TRBV9 TGTGCCAGCAGCTCCGGAGGGCGCAGGGGGGGTGAAAAACTGTTTTTT CASSSGGRRGGEKLFF
16 TRBJ1-4 - - TRBV2 TGTGCCAGCAGTGAGGGCTTTATATTGGCTATTGAAAAACTGTTTTTT CASSEGFILAIEKLFF
14 TRBJ1-5 - - TRBV7-2 TGTGCCAGCAGCAACACGGGGAGGAGGCAGCCCCAGCATTTT CASSNTGRRQPQHF
16 TRBJ2-7 - - TRBV6-5 TGTGCCAGCAGTTACTCTAACAGGGGGGGAGCCTACGAGCAGTACTTC CASSYSNRGGAYEQYF
15 TRBJ2-7 - - TRBV28 TGTGCCAGCAGCAATCGCCAGGGCCCCCCCTACGAGCAGTACTTC CASSNRQGPPYEQYF
12 TRBJ2-3 - - TRBV5-4 TGTGCCAGCAGCTCGGGCACAGATACGCAGTATTTT CASSSGTDTQYF
15 TRBJ2-1 once - TRBV29-1 TGCAGCGTTGATCACCCCGATAGCGCCTACAATGAGCAGTTCTTC CSVDHPDSAYNEQFF
12 TRBJ2-1 - - TRBV6-1 TGTGCCAGCACAGTGGGATTCAATGAGCAGTTCTTC CASTVGFNEQFF
9 TRBJ2-7 - - TRBV29-1 TGCAGTACACAGGACGAGCAGTACTTC CSTQDEQYF
14 TRBJ1-1 - - TRBV5-4 TGTGCCAGCAGCTTGGAGGCAGGGGTCCCTGAAGCTTTCTTT CASSLEAGVPEAFF
13 TRBJ1-1 - - TRBV30 TGTGCCTGGAGTGTACGGGTTTTCACTGAAGCTTTCTTT CAWSVRVFTEAFF
17 TRBJ1-1 - TRBD1 TRBV10-3 TGTGCCACGGCACTCCGGGACAGGGTTGACCGGACCACTGAAGCTTTCTTT CATALRDRVDRTTEAFF
14 TRBJ1-4 - - TRBV9 TGTGCCAGCAGCGTAGGAGGGGTTGATGAAAAACTGTTTTTT CASSVGGVDEKLFF
14 TRBJ2-3 - TRBD1 TRBV27 TGTGCCAGCAGTTTTGGACAGGGGTTGGGTACGCAGTATTTT CASSFGQGLGTQYF
16 TRBJ2-1 - TRBD2 TRBV28 TGTGCCAGCTATGCCTCGGGACTAGCGGGAAAGAATGAGCAGTTCTTC CASYASGLAGKNEQFF